This record looks at one T cell receptor beta chain sequence and its context. Its binding antigen is unknown. Base qualities are missing; no much larger clone stands one base away. The collaborating institutions used their own protocols to collect whole blood in K2EDTA tubes. For TCRbeta analysis, collaborator samples were shipped as frozen whole blood, as isolated PBMCs, or as DNA extracted from either sample type. This sample was taken from a study of blood T cell repertoires in COVID-19 (dated by TCRdb to between 2020 and 2021). Concerning the study at large: Samples covering the acute and convalescent phases of COVID-19 were provided by collaborators in the United States, Italy and Spain. The prospective study material was composed of cDNA or gDNA derived from T cells, B-cell-depleted T cells, or PBMCs. The dataset comprised deeply sampled blood TCRbeta repertoires from subjects exposed to, actively infected with, or recovered from COVID-19. The repertoires were made available in a free public database intended to serve as a resource for research on the immune response to SARS-CoV-2. The samples were drawn from the first 160 participants of the ongoing ImmuneRACE study and from over 950 subjects provided by 6 global collaborators. Sample metadata almost always included a de-identified subject ID, COVID-19 status, age in years and sex. Where HLA class I and class II types were available, the types were taken from metadata supplied by the sample provider, not from assay-based typing.

Taken from cysteine to phenylalanine, the CDR3 has 19 residues. The DNA shown is the 57-base CDR3, in frame from base 1. The paper as a whole reports these results and caveats: The quantity of clinical and demographic metadata differed by source and by participant and was supplied without curation.

TCRbeta CDR3 regions were amplified from genomic DNA using the immunoSEQ Assay, a bias-controlled multiplex PCR. As for the original processing: The number of nucleated cells in each sample was estimated by amplification of reference gene primers within the assay. To quantify the absolute abundance of each unique TCRbeta CDR3 rearrangement, sequence reads were collapsed and filtered. For each sample, productive Simpson clonality was calculated as the square root of Simpson's diversity index over productive rearrangements. TCRdb took over this immuneACCESS table, retaining in-frame rearrangements with V and J assigned. Such tables are incomplete; in checked studies, under half of the missing clones stem from an unresolved V gene, and the remainder is unexplained. For V, J and clone size, that table is used; D and trimming come from the DNA. This sample lists around 310,000 clones; around 89% were detected once. The ten most abundant clones make up 4% of the sample.

The sequence derives from a woman in her fifties or sixties with active or convalescent COVID-19. The source material was peripheral blood. The V gene is TRBV21-1 and the J gene is TRBJ1-6; the DNA was not compared with TRBD1, the D call given in the table. TRBV21-1 represents a pseudogene. The CDR3 has the sequence CASSKPNEQGSSYNSPLHF. Here is the DNA: TGTGCCAGCAGCAAGCCTAACGAACAGGGGAGCTCCTATAATTCACCCCTCCACTTT.